One and the same sample provided the 21 T cell receptor beta chains below, sequenced in a study of control samples from healthy donors and cancer patients. Measured with immunoSEQ multiplex PCR; TCRdb has only the in-frame clones, and not every one. Of 140,000 to 150,000 clones in the sample, 91% were seen once. The sequenced material came from blood. Receptor source: a man in his thirties or forties in good health.

CDR3 sequence: CASSIQGDNEQFF. The CDR3 region has the DNA TGTGCCAGTAGTATACAGGGGGATAATGAGCAGTTCTTC. The rearrangement joins TRBV19 to TRBJ2-1; TRBD1 aligns across 7 bases. The V and J ends lost 2 bases and 7 bases, in that order; junction bases with no gene match: 2. The CDR3 runs 13 residues. CDR1 is LNHDA, CDR2 SQIVND, per germline (reference sequence).

The chain recombines TRBV6-1 with TRBJ1-6; tentatively, D is TRBD1 (5 bases). The germline V gene has CDR1 MNHNS and CDR2 SASEGT. This CDR3 comprises 18 residues. The germline V and J ends were trimmed by 3 bases and 0 bases, with 15 bases remaining between them. DNA of the CDR3: TGTGCCAGCAGTGACCGCGGCGGGGGTTTCTCCTATAATTCACCCCTCCACTTT. Translation gives CASSDRGGGFSYNSPLHF.

The chain is built from TRBV29-1 and TRBJ1-2, with 8 bases fitting TRBD1. The CDR3 length is 12 residues. Unmatched junction bases numbered 11, after V lost 7 bases and J lost 10 bases. The germline gives CDR1 SQVTM, CDR2 ANQGSEA. The DNA of the CDR3 is TGCAGCGCCCACCCAAGGACAGGGAACTACACCTTC. This codes for CSAHPRTGNYTF.

This clone showed up just a few times. V is TRBV3-1 (or the pseudogene TRBV3-2) and J is TRBJ2-1, with 10 bases fitting TRBD1. The CDR3 is made up of 17 amino acids. CDR1 and CDR2 from the germline V gene are LGHDT and YNNKEL (reference sequence). Trimming removed 0 bases from V and 4 bases from J; junction bases left unmatched: 6. CDR3 region: CASSQDGWGQGYNEQFF. CDR3 nucleotide sequence: TGTGCCAGCAGCCAAGATGGGTGGGGACAGGGGTACAATGAGCAGTTCTTC.

The gene calls are TRBV30 and TRBJ2-7; 10 bases map to TRBD1. Losses at the gene ends were 3 bases for V and 3 bases for J; bases not matched to a gene: 8. Germline V CDR1 and CDR2: GTSNPN, SVGIG (reference sequence). The CDR3 sequence is 15 residues long. The DNA of the CDR3 is TGTGCCTGGAGCACGGCCTGGACAGGGGGCTACGAGCAGTACTTC. The encoded protein is CAWSTAWTGGYEQYF.

The chain links TRBV24-1 to TRBJ1-5; 7 nucleotides line up with TRBD1. The V segment lost 9 bases and the J segment 7 bases; nucleotides outside the gene matches: 8. CDR1 KGHDR and CDR2 SFDVKD come from the germline V gene. This CDR3 spans 13 amino acids. In DNA form, the CDR3 reads TGTGCCACCGCTGCGACAGGGATCCAGCCCCAGCATTTT. Residues: CATAATGIQPQHF.

The chain couples TRBV28 to TRBJ2-2, with D perhaps assigned TRBD1 or TRBD2 (5 bases each). Between the trimmed V and J ends, which lost 7 bases and 1 base, there was a span of 16 bases. Per germline, CDR1 MDHEN and CDR2 SYDVKM. The CDR3 contains 16 residues. The CDR3 DNA reads TGTGCCAGCATCCAAAGTGGGGGATGGAACACCGGGGAGCTGTTTTTT. Translating it yields CASIQSGGWNTGELFF. The whole variable domain, filled in from reference TRBV28 and TRBJ2-2, reads DVKVTQSSRYLVKRTGEKVFLECVQDMDHENMFWYRQDPGLGLRLIYFSYDVKMKEKGDIPEGYSVSREKKERFSLILESASTNQTSMYLCASIQSGGWNTGELFFGEGSRLTVL.

This clone showed up just once. V is TRBV2 and J is TRBJ2-4; 9 bases line up with TRBD1. Trimming removed 2 bases from V and 8 bases from J; junction bases left unmatched: 7. The CDR3 is 15 amino acids. The germline V gene has CDR1 SNHLY and CDR2 FYNNEI. The CDR3 region is CASSELGTGYDIQYF. In DNA, the CDR3 is TGTGCCAGCAGTGAATTGGGGACAGGGTACGACATTCAGTACTTC.

The J gene is TRBJ1-1, the V gene TRBV7-9; no definite D call. Trimming cost V 3 bases and J 11 bases, with 13 bases left between them. This CDR3 contains 12 residues. CDR1 is SEHNR, CDR2 FQNEAQ, per germline (reference sequence). CDR3: CASSFGEVSAFF. The DNA for the CDR3 is TGTGCCAGCAGCTTTGGCGAGGTCTCTGCTTTCTTT.

This clone appeared many times. V usage is TRBV11-2 and J usage is TRBJ1-3; 9 nucleotides line up with TRBD1. The CDR3 extends over 17 amino acids. CDR1 is SGHAT, CDR2 FQNNGV, per germline. With V trimmed by 4 bases and J by 2 bases, 9 bases remained unmatched. The CDR3, as DNA: TGTGCCAGCAGCTCCCTCGACGGGACAGGGACTGGAAACACCATATATTTT. As protein: CASSSLDGTGTGNTIYF. The full variable domain, completed using reference TRBV11-2 and TRBJ1-3, is EAGVAQSPRYKIIEKRQSVAFWCNPISGHATLYWYQQILGQGPKLLIQFQNNGVVDDSQLPKDRFSAERLKGVDSTLKIQPAKLEDSAVYLCASSSLDGTGTGNTIYFGEGSWLTVV.

The J gene is TRBJ2-7, the V gene TRBV7-8; D is uncertain. CDR3 size: 10 residues. V gave up 6 bases and J gave up 3 bases, with 3 bases separating them. Germline lookup yields CDR1 SGHVS and CDR2 FQNEAQ. The CDR3 DNA sequence: TGTGCCAGCAGTGACTACGAGCAGTACTTC. Translated, it gives CASSDYEQYF.

This clone was seen once. J is TRBJ2-3 and V is TRBV13, with a possible D match to TRBD2 (6 bases). CDR3 size: 16 residues. Trimming stripped 1 base from V and 11 bases from J, with 22 bases between. Germline V lookup: CDR1 PRHDT, CDR2 FYEKMQ (reference sequence). In DNA, the CDR3 is TGTGCCAGCAGCTTAGTTCGCGGGGCCAACTCCAAGGGGCAGTATTTT. This gives the protein CASSLVRGANSKGQYF.

The V and J genes are TRBV6-2 or TRBV6-3 and TRBJ2-3; D tentatively fits TRBD1 or TRBD2 (6 bases each). The V end was cut by 0 bases, the J end by 1 base, with 17 bases between. There are 18 residues in the CDR3. Germline V gives CDR1 MNHEY, CDR2 SVGEGT. The CDR3: CASSYSIGGPPGTDTQYF. In nucleotides, the CDR3 is TGTGCCAGCAGTTACTCGATAGGGGGGCCCCCCGGCACAGATACGCAGTATTTT.

Concerning this clone: This likely comes from a read error, as the CDR3 has no conserved phenylalanine or tryptophan at its end. The DNA is omitted, as the CDR3 cannot be located on it reliably, and the CDR3 follows TCRdb's listing. This chain connects TRBV5-1 to TRBJ2-4; TRBD1 reflects the table's D call only, with no check against the DNA. Counting both end residues, the CDR3 totals 11 amino acids. Germline V CDR1 and CDR2: SGHRS, YFSETQ. CDR3 loop: CASRKQDRSVA.

The rearrangement uses TRBV6-6 and TRBJ1-2; 7 nucleotides align to TRBD1. V shed 6 bases and J 8 bases; nucleotides not matched to a gene: 12. From germline, CDR1 is MNHNY and CDR2 SVGAGI (reference sequence). This CDR3 region has 14 residues. CDR3 nucleotide sequence: TGTGCCAGCAGAGAATCGAGGGGGCGCGAGGGCTACACCTTC. Translating it yields CASRESRGREGYTF.

The rearrangement links TRBV19 to TRBJ1-2, with D hard to call. This CDR3 region has 16 residues. Germline V gene data show CDR1 as LNHDA and CDR2 as SQIVND (reference sequence). Trimming pared 10 bases from V and 2 bases from J, leaving 23 bases between. The DNA of the CDR3 is TGTGCCACGGGTCGGGCAGACCTTAATATCAACTATGGCTACACCTTC. Translated: CATGRADLNINYGYTF.

The V and J genes are TRBV7-8 and TRBJ2-7, with 7 bases fitting TRBD2. Losses at the gene ends were 5 bases for V and 6 bases for J; bases not matched to a gene: 13. The CDR3 is 15 amino acids. In germline, CDR1 is SGHVS, CDR2 FQNEAQ. The CDR3 sequence is CASSPFGLGGGEQYF. The CDR3 bases are TGTGCCAGCAGCCCGTTCGGACTAGGTGGGGGCGAGCAGTACTTC.

CDR3: CASSVVGTSGDEQYF. The CDR3 DNA sequence: TGTGCCAGCAGCGTAGTGGGGACTAGCGGCGACGAGCAGTACTTC. This rearrangement joins TRBV9 to TRBJ2-7; 11 nucleotides match TRBD2. Per the germline V gene, CDR1 is SGDLS and CDR2 is YYNGEE. With V trimmed by 0 bases and J by 5 bases, 4 bases remained unmatched. The CDR3 length is 15 residues.

The chain uses TRBV7-8 and TRBJ2-3; D call uncertain. This CDR3 contains 15 residues. The ends were cut back, 2 bases at V and 2 bases at J, with 11 bases in the middle. From germline, CDR1 is SGHVS and CDR2 FQNEAQ. CDR3 residues: CASSLRATNTDTQYF. CDR3 sequence (DNA): TGTGCCAGCAGCTTAAGGGCCACCAACACAGATACGCAGTATTTT.

In this sample, this clone turned up once. The rearrangement links TRBV6-4 to TRBJ1-1; D ambiguous. The germline gives CDR1 MRHNA, CDR2 SNTAGT. Trimming cost V 3 bases and J 1 base, with 6 bases left between them. This CDR3 is 13 amino acids long. DNA for the CDR3: TGTGCCAGCAGTGAGACATGGAACACTGAAGCTTTCTTT. Its protein is CASSETWNTEAFF.

The rearrangement joins TRBV10-2 to TRBJ1-5; D unresolved. Per the germline V gene, CDR1 is WSHSY and CDR2 is SAAADI. V lost 2 bases and J 2 bases, leaving 10 bases between the germline ends. The CDR3 is 15 residues long. The CDR3 DNA follows: TGCGCCAGCAGTGAGCCTACGGAGGGCAATCAGCCCCAGCATTTT. Protein sequence: CASSEPTEGNQPQHF.